This entry lists 7 T cell receptor beta chains sequenced from one sample in a study of regulatory and conventional T cells in RAG deficiency. Genomic DNA came from blood conventional CD4+ T cells gated CD25-low CD127-high. Generated by immunoSEQ multiplex PCR, the TCRdb table keeps only in-frame clones and is missing some. The table has more than 20,000 clones, around 92% seen once; the top ten hold approximately 0.78%. This sample also belongs to another study, concerning regulatory T cells. As that study records: The primer mix had 52 TRBV and 13 TRBJ primers.

Source material: CD4+ T cells sorted from blood. All receptors derive from a human donor in good health.

This chain uses TRBV18 with TRBJ2-5; D unresolved. The J call may be faulty, since TRBJ2-7 better matches the DNA end. This CDR3 has 12 amino acids. Germline CDR1 KGHSH, CDR2 LQKENI. The CDR3 nucleotides are TGTGCCAGCTCACCATCTCTGTTCGAGCAGTACTTC. Translated, it gives CASSPSLFEQYF.

V and J are TRBV6-6 and TRBJ2-3; D possibly corresponds to TRBD2 (6 bases). Trimming pared 6 bases from V and 6 bases from J, leaving 16 bases between. The CDR3 spans 14 residues. The germline CDR1 and CDR2 sequences are MNHNY and SVGAGI (reference sequence). The CDR3 nucleotides read TGTGCCAGCAGGCCGGGACTGGGGTGGGATACGCAGTATTTT. Amino acids: CASRPGLGWDTQYF.

This CDR3 reads CSVEIHGDDPETQYF. CDR3 nucleotides: TGCAGCGTTGAAATACATGGAGACGACCCAGAGACCCAGTACTTC. V usage is TRBV29-1 and J usage is TRBJ2-5; D unclear. This CDR3 comprises 15 residues. The germline V gene encodes CDR1 SQVTM and CDR2 ANQGSEA. V shed 2 bases and J shed 4 bases, with 17 bases lying between them.

This chain joins TRBV5-4 and TRBJ2-7; possibly TRBD1 or TRBD2 for D (5 bases each). Germline V gene lookup returns CDR1 SGHNT and CDR2 YYREEE (reference sequence). The CDR3 spans 14 residues. V lost 2 bases to trimming and J lost 2 bases, with 11 bases between them. CDR3 sequence reads: CASSLSGTTYEQYF. The CDR3, as DNA: TGTGCCAGCAGCTTATCCGGGACGACCTACGAGCAGTACTTC.

With respect to this clone: Other DNA sequences in the same sample also yield this CDR3. The chain combines TRBV19 with TRBJ2-7; D may match TRBD1 or TRBD2 (6 bases each). Trimming stripped 9 bases from V and 0 bases from J, with 15 bases between. The length of the CDR3 is 14 residues. The germline CDR1 and CDR2 sequences are LNHDA and SQIVND (reference sequence). CDR3 sequence reads: CASRGGYPSYEQYF. The CDR3 DNA reads as TGTGCCAGCAGGGGAGGCTACCCCTCCTACGAGCAGTACTTC.

This clone was observed once. This chain uses TRBV7-9 with TRBJ2-1; 7 bases align to TRBD2. The CDR3 runs 15 residues. V was clipped by 5 bases and J by 3 bases; unmatched bases: 7. Germline lookup yields CDR1 SEHNR and CDR2 FQNEAQ (reference sequence). CDR3 nucleotides: TGTGCCAGCAGCCTGGGAGGGGCCCTCTACAATGAGCAGTTCTTC. This translates into CASSLGGALYNEQFF.

This clone was observed a few times. A junction end diverges from the germline sequence, so it may reflect a read error. This chain joins TRBV18 and TRBJ1-1; maybe TRBD1 (5 bases). Germline CDR1 reads KGHSH; CDR2 reads LQKENI. The CDR3 has 16 amino acids. The CDR3 region is CASSPPNTGLNSEAFF. CDR3 coding DNA: TGTGCCAGCTCACCACCGAATACAGGTTTGAACTCTGAAGCTTTCTTT.